This T cell receptor (beta chain) was recovered during a study of T cell changes during pregnancy in multiple sclerosis. CDR1 and CDR2 from the germline V gene are SQVTM and ANQGSEA. V was pared by 8 bases and J by 9 bases, with 16 bases of the junction left unmatched. The CDR3 is 14 residues long. Profiled with immunoSEQ multiplex PCR; TCRdb holds only in-frame clones, not every one. The sample yields approximately 93,000 clones, less than 95% seen once. The TCR was taken from a female donor with multiple sclerosis, enrolled in a pregnancy study. The chain recombines TRBV29-1 with TRBJ2-1, with 7 bases that match TRBD2. The material sequenced was peripheral blood, taken before pregnancy. In DNA form, the CDR3 reads TGCAGCTCCGGAGAGCGGGGAGGGGTCCGTGAGCAGTTCTTC. This gives the protein CSSGERGGVREQFF.